This record looks at one T cell receptor beta chain sequence and its context. Primers for the PCR totalled 60 Vbeta and 13 Jbeta. Some clones are missing from TCRdb's copy, which holds only in-frame ones; the method was immunoSEQ multiplex PCR. The sample has 150,000 to 200,000 clones, roughly 76% seen once. The record originates from a study of cytomegalovirus exposure and HLA in healthy donors. Germline CDR1 and CDR2: SGHDT and YYEEEE. Trimming took off 1 base at V and 7 bases at J, with 12 bases between the two ends. The CDR3 length is 14 residues. This chain connects TRBV5-6 to TRBJ1-5; TRBD1 is a possible D gene (6 bases). The sample consisted of PBMCs. This receptor was obtained from a man aged 35 to 55 in good health and CMV-seropositive. The CDR3 loop is CASSLLQGGQPQHF. The CDR3 nucleotides are TGTGCCAGCAGCTTGTTACAGGGTGGGCAGCCCCAGCATTTT.